This is a list of T cell receptor beta chains from one sample in a study of early T cells in non-severe SARS-CoV-2 infection. TCRdb used MiXCR to reprocess the 5' RACE reads, holding one entry per CDR3 protein. In the table there are some 91,000 distinct CDR3 sequences, roughly 9.6% of which are singletons. The sample here was whole blood, taken at baseline. The receptors originated from an adult who was a healthcare worker with PCR-confirmed SARS-CoV-2 infection or an uninfected control (not recorded which). The CDR3 runs from the conserved cysteine through the conserved F or W. The order of the fields is J gene, V gene, clone size, D gene, CDR3 protein, CDR3 DNA. The D gene is left open where the match is weak. Expanded clones are given a class, and other clones once, few, many or no size at all.

TRBJ2-7	TRBV3-1	many	-	CASSQGGGSEQYF	TGTGCCAGCAGCCAAGGCGGAGGATCCGAGCAGTACTTC
TRBJ2-7	TRBV29-1	-	-	CSVEWAHLTTSYEQYF	TGCAGCGTTGAGTGGGCACACCTAACAACCTCCTACGAGCAGTACTTC
TRBJ2-3	TRBV20-1	few	TRBD2	CSARVGGLAGASRTDTQYF	TGCAGTGCTAGAGTAGGAGGACTAGCGGGGGCGAGCCGCACAGATACGCAGTATTTT
TRBJ2-1	TRBV11-2	few	-	CASSQVTATEQFF	TGTGCCAGCAGCCAAGTCACCGCGACAGAGCAGTTCTTC
TRBJ2-7	TRBV20-1	-	TRBD2	CSAKPGLVSSYEQYF	TGCAGTGCTAAACCGGGACTAGTGTCTTCTTACGAGCAGTACTTC
TRBJ1-2	TRBV12-3/TRBV12-4	-	-	CASSFTRASWGYTF	TGTGCCAGCAGTTTCACCCGGGCCTCTTGGGGCTACACCTTC
TRBJ1-1	TRBV29-1	many	-	CSVERGSEAFF	TGCAGCGTTGAACGGGGGTCTGAAGCTTTCTTT
TRBJ2-2	TRBV9	-	-	CARPPRGELFF	TGTGCCAGACCTCCCCGAGGGGAGCTGTTTTTT
TRBJ2-2	TRBV4-1	few	-	CASSQQGRGAHTGELFF	TGCGCCAGCAGCCAGCAGGGAAGGGGGGCTCACACCGGGGAGCTGTTTTTT
TRBJ2-2	TRBV11-2	many	-	CASSLVSAGSTGELFF	TGTGCCAGCAGCTTAGTCTCTGCGGGAAGCACCGGGGAGCTGTTTTTT
TRBJ2-7	TRBV29-1	many	TRBD2	CSVSKREGYEQYF	TGCAGCGTCTCCAAGCGGGAGGGCTACGAGCAGTACTTC
TRBJ2-2	TRBV19	-	-	CASSYRVTNTGELFF	TGTGCCAGTAGCTACAGGGTCACGAACACCGGGGAGCTGTTTTTT
TRBJ1-6	TRBV30	-	-	CAWSQGLRNSPLHF	TGTGCCTGGAGCCAGGGGCTCCGAAATTCACCCCTCCACTTT
TRBJ2-3	TRBV27	-	TRBD2	CASSFRTSGRKSDTQYF	TGTGCCAGCAGTTTTAGGACTAGCGGGAGAAAATCAGATACGCAGTATTTT
TRBJ1-1	TRBV7-2	few	-	CASSSPRREGDTEAFF	TGTGCCAGCAGCTCCCCTAGAAGGGAGGGTGACACTGAAGCTTTCTTT
TRBJ2-7	TRBV27	few	-	CASSLGTVPYEQYF	TGTGCCAGCAGTTTAGGGACGGTCCCTTACGAGCAGTACTTC
TRBJ1-5	TRBV20-1	few	-	CSASSGNQPQHF	TGCAGTGCTAGCTCCGGCAATCAGCCCCAGCATTTT
TRBJ1-2	TRBV20-1	once	-	CSAPQMDGGNYGYTF	TGCAGTGCTCCGCAAATGGACGGGGGCAACTATGGCTACACCTTC
TRBJ2-6	TRBV27	many	TRBD1	CASSLVTGAGANVLTF	TGTGCCAGCAGTCTAGTAACAGGGGCCGGGGCCAACGTCCTGACTTTC
TRBJ2-5	TRBV11-2	many	TRBD1	CASSLGQGQETQYF	TGTGCCAGCAGCTTAGGACAGGGCCAAGAGACCCAGTACTTC
TRBJ2-5	TRBV20-1	many	TRBD1	CSARDTQGAVETQYF	TGCAGTGCTAGAGATACACAGGGGGCCGTAGAGACCCAGTACTTC
TRBJ1-2	TRBV7-3	many	-	CASSLTGDSNYGYTF	TGTGCCAGCAGCCTGACGGGTGATTCTAACTATGGCTACACCTTC
TRBJ1-1	TRBV7-8	few	TRBD1	CASSLAVRVPGQKNTEAFF	TGTGCCAGCAGCTTAGCCGTACGCGTCCCGGGACAGAAGAACACTGAAGCTTTCTTT
TRBJ1-3	TRBV7-9	many	TRBD1	CASSIGGGWTAIYF	TGTGCCAGCAGCATAGGGGGCGGATGGACCGCCATATATTTT
TRBJ2-4	TRBV2	-	TRBD1	CASGWDSQTHRNF	TGTGCCAGCGGATGGGACAGCCAAACCCATAGGAACTTC
TRBJ2-7	TRBV28	few	-	CASSLSRGTAYEQYF	TGTGCCAGCAGTTTATCCCGCGGGACAGCCTACGAGCAGTACTTC
TRBJ2-5	TRBV20-1	few	TRBD2	CSARGDGLAQETQYF	TGCAGTGCTAGAGGGGATGGACTAGCTCAAGAGACCCAGTACTTC
TRBJ2-2	TRBV12-3/TRBV12-4	-	-	CASSLNLRGAGELFF	TGTGCCAGCAGTTTAAATCTTCGGGGTGCCGGGGAGCTGTTTTTT
TRBJ2-5	TRBV9	many	TRBD2	CASSPAGGETQYF	TGTGCCAGCAGTCCAGCGGGAGGTGAGACCCAGTACTTC
TRBJ2-7	TRBV5-4	-	-	CASSRDWGYEQYF	TGTGCCAGCAGCCGGGACTGGGGTTACGAGCAGTACTTC
TRBJ1-4	TRBV4-2	few	-	CASSRGHQGDEKLFF	TGTGCCAGCAGCCGGGGACACCAAGGGGATGAAAAACTGTTTTTT
TRBJ2-3	TRBV29-1	many	-	CSVLQGDRTDTQYF	TGCAGCGTACTACAGGGTGATCGCACAGATACGCAGTATTTT
TRBJ1-2	TRBV5-4	few	TRBD1	CASRKTGGDYGYTF	TGTGCCAGCAGGAAGACAGGGGGCGACTATGGCTACACCTTC
TRBJ2-1	TRBV24-1	few	TRBD1	CATSFTGTGSLGNEQFF	TGTGCCACCAGCTTCACCGGGACAGGGAGCCTTGGCAATGAGCAGTTCTTC
TRBJ2-7	TRBV27	-	TRBD2	CASSLGTSGIGEQYF	TGTGCCAGCAGTCTAGGGACTAGCGGGATTGGGGAGCAGTACTTC
TRBJ1-2	TRBV5-8	few	-	CASSLGQVNGYTF	TGTGCCAGCAGCTTGGGGCAGGTTAATGGCTACACCTTC
TRBJ2-3	TRBV5-1	many	-	CASSYLDPTRGTDTQYF	TGCGCCAGCAGCTACCTAGACCCGACGAGGGGCACAGATACGCAGTATTTT
TRBJ2-7	TRBV6-2/TRBV6-3	-	-	CASSNPGVIYEQYF	TGTGCCAGCAGCAACCCCGGGGTTATCTACGAGCAGTACTTC
TRBJ1-5	TRBV20-1	many	-	CSASGWGGSNQPQHF	TGCAGTGCTAGTGGTTGGGGTGGAAGCAATCAGCCCCAGCATTTT
TRBJ1-5	TRBV2	many	-	CASSAGQSNQPQHF	TGTGCCAGCAGTGCTGGACAGTCCAATCAGCCCCAGCATTTT
TRBJ2-7	TRBV7-2	few	-	CASSLYPTPSYEQYF	TGTGCCAGCAGCTTATACCCCACACCCTCCTACGAGCAGTACTTC
TRBJ1-2	TRBV7-9	many	-	CASSPSLVTNYGYTF	TGTGCCAGCAGCCCTTCGCTCGTTACTAACTATGGCTACACCTTC
TRBJ1-1	TRBV12-3/TRBV12-4	-	-	CASSQFPGRRETEAFF	TGTGCCAGCAGCCAATTCCCCGGACGCAGGGAAACTGAAGCTTTCTTT
TRBJ2-6	TRBV5-4	few	-	CASSLNGANVLTF	TGTGCCAGCAGCTTGAATGGGGCCAACGTCCTGACTTTC
TRBJ2-2	TRBV27	-	-	CASKGTLYLQTAGELFF	TGTGCCAGCAAAGGGACATTATATCTACAGACCGCCGGGGAGCTGTTTTTT
TRBJ1-3	TRBV10-3	-	-	CAISESGAGNTIYF	TGTGCCATCAGTGAGTCAGGGGCTGGAAACACCATATATTTT
TRBJ2-1	TRBV7-2	many	-	CASSRPVSEQFF	TGTGCCAGCAGCCGGCCAGTGAGTGAGCAGTTCTTC
TRBJ1-1	TRBV6-1	many	-	CASSLSGRYFEAFF	TGTGCCAGCAGTCTTTCTGGACGTTACTTTGAAGCTTTCTTT
TRBJ2-7	TRBV5-1	few	-	CASSLVPGLTYEQYF	TGCGCCAGCAGCTTGGTTCCGGGCCTTACCTACGAGCAGTACTTC
TRBJ2-7	TRBV6-1	many	-	CASSEAWPEGEQYF	TGTGCCAGCAGTGAAGCGTGGCCGGAAGGGGAGCAGTACTTC
TRBJ1-6	TRBV5-1	few	-	CASSLSGDSGNSPLHF	TGCGCCAGCAGCTTGTCGGGGGATTCGGGTAATTCACCCCTCCACTTT
TRBJ2-2	TRBV7-6	-	-	CASSLGFGRASGELFF	TGTGCCAGCAGCTTAGGTTTCGGGAGAGCGTCCGGGGAGCTGTTTTTT